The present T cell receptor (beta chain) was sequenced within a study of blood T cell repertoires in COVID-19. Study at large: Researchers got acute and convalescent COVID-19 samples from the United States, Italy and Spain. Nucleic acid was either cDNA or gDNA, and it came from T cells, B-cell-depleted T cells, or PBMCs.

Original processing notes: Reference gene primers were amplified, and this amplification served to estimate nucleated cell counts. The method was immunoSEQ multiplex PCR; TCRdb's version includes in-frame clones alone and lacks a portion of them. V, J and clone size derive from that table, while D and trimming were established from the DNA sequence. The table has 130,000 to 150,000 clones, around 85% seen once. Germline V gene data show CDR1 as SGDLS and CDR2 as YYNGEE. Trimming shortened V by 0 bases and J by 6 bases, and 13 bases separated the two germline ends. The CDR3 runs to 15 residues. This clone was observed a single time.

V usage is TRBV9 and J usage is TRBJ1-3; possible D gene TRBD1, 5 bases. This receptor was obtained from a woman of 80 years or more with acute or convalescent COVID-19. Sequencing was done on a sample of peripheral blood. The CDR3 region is CASSVAPGWENTIYF. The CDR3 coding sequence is TGTGCCAGCAGCGTAGCCCCAGGGTGGGAAAACACCATATATTTT.